Below are 19 T cell receptor beta chains sequenced from a single sample in a study of metastatic and nonmetastatic thyroid tumors. All patients reached thyroid surgery having received no treatment beforehand. TCRdb re-called the PCR reads with MiXCR. The table has around 21,000 clones, 35% to 40% seen once; the top ten hold roughly a quarter. Sequencing was carried out using tumor tissue. The source of these receptors is a female donor with papillary thyroid cancer or a benign thyroid nodule (not recorded which). Some clones in this sample may be carry-over from other donors' samples.

The DNA of the CDR3 is TGTGCCAGCAGCCAAGGAAGCTACAATGAGCAGTTCTTC. Translated, it gives CASSQGSYNEQFF. This sequence joins TRBV4-2 and TRBJ2-1, with unresolved D. The germline CDR1 and CDR2 sequences are LGHNA and YNFKEQ. With 1 base removed from V and 3 bases from J, the gap between germline ends came to 4 bases. This CDR3 region has 13 residues.

The rearrangement joins TRBV4-2 to TRBJ2-3, with D perhaps matching TRBD2 (7 bases). With 3 bases removed from V and 0 bases from J, the gap between germline ends came to 13 bases. CDR3 size: 16 residues. Germline assignment: CDR1 LGHNA and CDR2 YNFKEQ. The CDR3 region has the DNA TGTGCCAGCAGCCACTTGGAGGGGGGGAGCACAGATACGCAGTATTTT. Translated: CASSHLEGGSTDTQYF.

This rearrangement joins TRBV6-2 or TRBV6-3 to TRBJ1-1; D uncertain. The V end lost 2 bases, the J end lost 1 base, and 5 bases lay between the germline ends. CDR1 is MNHEY and CDR2 is SVGEGT in the germline V gene. This CDR3 spans 13 amino acids. In nucleotides, the CDR3 is TGTGCCAGCAGTTACACGCGGAACACTGAAGCTTTCTTT. This translates into CASSYTRNTEAFF.

This clone appeared a few times. J is TRBJ2-3 and V is TRBV6-6; D is perhaps TRBD2 (8 bases). From germline, CDR1 is MNHNY and CDR2 SVGAGI (reference sequence). Trimming took 0 bases from V and 3 from J, leaving 19 bases between them. CDR3 length: 18 amino acids. CDR3 amino acids: CASSYSSGGGLSTDTQYF. In nucleotides, the CDR3 is TGTGCCAGCAGTTACTCGTCGGGAGGGGGCCTTAGTACAGATACGCAGTATTTT.

V gene TRBV4-3 combines with J gene TRBJ1-2; D uncertain. This CDR3 spans 17 amino acids. V lost 3 bases, J lost 5 bases, and 22 bases lay in between. Germline V gene data show CDR1 as LGHNA and CDR2 as YSLEER. The CDR3 DNA reads TGCGCCAGCAGCCAGGGTCTAAACTCCGGGGTACGATATGGCTACACCTTC. This codes for CASSQGLNSGVRYGYTF.

The chain combines TRBV2 with TRBJ1-2; no clear D gene. Germline V gene data show CDR1 as SNHLY and CDR2 as FYNNEI. The CDR3 runs to 12 residues. V was shortened by 1 base and J by 8 bases, with 8 bases between the two germline ends. CDR3 residues: CASSEGNRGYTF. The CDR3, as DNA: TGTGCCAGCAGTGAAGGGAACCGGGGCTACACCTTC.

This clone appeared a single time. V and J are TRBV4-1 and TRBJ2-7; 8 nucleotides line up with TRBD1. V lost 1 base and J lost 3; bases outside the gene matches: 5. Germline lookup yields CDR1 MGHRA and CDR2 YSYEKL. This CDR3 region has 15 residues. The chain's CDR3 is CASSQGLGQGYEQYF. CDR3 bases: TGCGCCAGCAGCCAAGGTTTAGGACAGGGCTACGAGCAGTACTTC.

The rearrangement joins TRBV6-5 to TRBJ2-5; TRBD2 might be the D (6 bases). Germline V CDR1 and CDR2: MNHEY, SVGAGI. Trimming cost V 2 bases and J 4 bases, with 14 bases left between them. This CDR3 comprises 15 residues. In DNA form, the CDR3 reads TGTGCCAGCAGTTACGGCGAGGGAGGAGGAGAGACCCAGTACTTC. Translated: CASSYGEGGGETQYF.

The J gene is TRBJ2-7, the V gene TRBV12-3 or TRBV12-4; D is possibly TRBD1 (5 bases). This CDR3 contains 14 residues. The germline V and J ends were trimmed by 8 bases and 3 bases, with 17 bases remaining between them. The CDR3 sequence is CASGWGRANYEQYF. The CDR3 DNA is TGTGCCAGCGGTTGGGGCAGGGCCAACTACGAGCAGTACTTC.

J is TRBJ2-1 and V is TRBV20-1; D might be TRBD1 or TRBD2, each matching 5 bases. The CDR3 is 13 amino acids. Germline V gene data show CDR1 as DFQATT and CDR2 as SNEGSKA (reference sequence). Deletions cut 6 bases from V and 5 bases from J, with 14 bases between. The CDR3 bases are TGCAGTGCAACCGGGACGCGAGACAATGAGCAGTTCTTC. This codes for CSATGTRDNEQFF.

The J gene is TRBJ2-7, the V gene TRBV20-1, with TRBD2 as a possible D gene (6 bases). The CDR3 sequence is 14 residues long. Trimming stripped 6 bases from V and 2 bases from J, with 17 bases between. CDR1 DFQATT and CDR2 SNEGSKA come from the germline V gene (reference sequence). CDR3 DNA: TGCAGTGCAAGGGTGGTAGCGGAACCCTACGAGCAGTACTTC. Translation gives CSARVVAEPYEQYF.

Only a few counts were recorded for this clone. The chain uses TRBV6-1 and TRBJ2-2, with TRBD1 identical over 7 bases. The germline V gene encodes CDR1 MNHNS and CDR2 SASEGT. V lost 4 bases, J lost 3 bases, and 8 bases stayed unmatched. The CDR3 length is 16 residues. The CDR3 here is CASSGGTADYTGELFF. The CDR3 DNA follows: TGTGCCAGCAGTGGGGGGACAGCAGACTACACCGGGGAGCTGTTTTTT.

This chain links TRBV6-1 with TRBJ1-2; D unclear. Trimming removed 2 bases from V and 4 bases from J, with 5 bases in between. This CDR3 has 12 residues. CDR1 MNHNS and CDR2 SASEGT come from the germline V gene. CDR3 protein: CASSEWSYGYTF. In DNA, the CDR3 is TGTGCCAGCAGTGAATGGAGCTATGGCTACACCTTC.

This clone was counted a single time. The chain carries TRBV9 and TRBJ1-6; tentatively, D is TRBD1 (6 bases). Trimming took 3 bases from V and 6 from J, leaving 13 bases between them. This CDR3 comprises 15 residues. The V gene's germline CDR1 is SGDLS and CDR2 YYNGEE. CDR3 DNA: TGTGCCAGCAGCGGCGGACAGTCCATTAATTCACCCCTCCACTTT. It specifies CASSGGQSINSPLHF.

This clone was seen a few times. The rearrangement uses TRBV28 and TRBJ1-3, with 7 positions matching TRBD1. J lost 4 bases, V lost 5 bases, and 5 bases had no gene match. CDR3 length equals 14 residues. CDR1 is MDHEN, CDR2 SYDVKM, per germline. This chain's CDR3 is CASSPRTGGNTIYF. The DNA for the CDR3 is TGTGCCAGCAGTCCAAGGACAGGAGGAAACACCATATATTTT.

The gene calls are TRBV6-1 and TRBJ1-2; 7 bases are a match to TRBD1. There are 15 residues in the CDR3. Germline CDR1 and CDR2: MNHNS and SASEGT. The V gene end was trimmed by 5 bases and the J gene end by 4 bases; junction bases not matched to a gene: 10. CDR3 loop: CASSSLTGRVYGYTF. The DNA of the CDR3 is TGTGCCAGCAGTTCTTTGACAGGGCGCGTCTATGGCTACACCTTC.

This clone was found a few times. The rearrangement joins TRBV27 to TRBJ2-1; the D call may be TRBD1 or TRBD2 (5 bases each). This CDR3 has 16 amino acids. Germline CDR1 MNHEY, CDR2 SMNVEV (reference sequence). Trimming cost V 2 bases and J 2 bases, with 13 bases left between them. The CDR3: CASSLRRGVAYNEQFF. The CDR3, as DNA: TGTGCCAGCAGTTTACGGCGAGGGGTCGCCTACAATGAGCAGTTCTTC.

This clone was observed a handful of times. This chain joins TRBV6-1 and TRBJ1-6; a weak D match, TRBD1 (5 bases). V lost 5 bases, J lost 3 bases, and 14 bases lay in between. CDR3 length: 16 residues. CDR1 and CDR2 from the germline V gene are MNHNS and SASEGT. The CDR3 reads CASSPKTGVYNSPLHF. DNA of the CDR3: TGTGCCAGCAGTCCGAAAACAGGTGTCTATAATTCACCCCTCCACTTT.

The table lists this clone with a few counts. This chain links TRBV6-2 or TRBV6-3 with TRBJ1-4; D call uncertain. Trimming stripped 8 bases from V and 8 bases from J, with 27 bases between. This CDR3 is 17 amino acids long. Germline assignment: CDR1 MNHEY and CDR2 SVGEGT. The CDR3 DNA reads TGTGCCAGCCGATTGGGCGGCTCGGACCCTACGAAGGAAAAACTGTTTTTT. This codes for CASRLGGSDPTKEKLFF.